These 16 T cell receptor beta chains were sequenced from one sample in a study of T cell responses to AZD1222 COVID-19 vaccine. Sequenced by immunoSEQ multiplex PCR; TCRdb stores in-frame clones only, minus some. This table holds more than 95,000 clones, 80% to 90% found once. This material consisted of peripheral blood, taken on day 0 of AZD1222 vaccination. Receptors originate from an adult in good health.

This rearrangement joins TRBV19 to TRBJ1-5; 7 bases fit TRBD1. The V gene's germline CDR1 is LNHDA and CDR2 SQIVND (reference sequence). The CDR3 runs to 15 residues. With V trimmed by 4 bases and J by 1 base, 4 bases remained unmatched. This CDR3 reads CASSTDRLSNQPQHF. As DNA, the CDR3 is TGTGCCAGTAGTACGGACAGGTTAAGCAATCAGCCCCAGCATTTT. Together with reference TRBV19 and TRBJ1-5, the CDR3 gives the full variable domain: DGGITQSPKYLFRKEGQNVTLSCEQNLNHDAMYWYRQDPGQGLRLIYYSQIVNDFQKGDIAEGYSVSREKKESFPLTVTSAQKNPTAFYLCASSTDRLSNQPQHFGDGTRLSIL.

The gene calls are TRBV5-6 and TRBJ1-3; possibly TRBD1 for D (6 bases). V lost 2 bases and J 1 base, leaving 13 bases between the germline ends. Germline CDR1 and CDR2: SGHDT and YYEEEE. The CDR3 has 16 amino acids. In DNA, the CDR3 is TGTGCCAGCAGCTTTAGGACAGAGTTATCTGGAAACACCATATATTTT. Translating gives CASSFRTELSGNTIYF.

V usage is TRBV6-1 and J usage is TRBJ2-1; TRBD2 matches 7 bases. Germline trimming cut 2 bases from V and 3 bases from J; bases unmatched to any gene: 19. The CDR3 is made up of 20 amino acids. CDR1 and CDR2 from the germline V gene are MNHNS and SASEGT. CDR3 sequence reads: CASSELLQDGGGGLYNEQFF. In DNA, the CDR3 is TGTGCCAGCAGTGAATTGCTACAAGATGGCGGGGGAGGACTCTACAATGAGCAGTTCTTC.

This chain links TRBV23-1 with TRBJ2-3, with 10 bases fitting TRBD1. TRBV23-1 is reported as an ORF; its role is uncertain. The CDR3 spans 16 residues. The trim removed 4 bases at V and 5 bases at J, leaving 9 bases unmatched. CDR3 nucleotides: TGCGCCAGCAGTCCCAGGCGACAGGGGGCATTAGATACGCAGTATTTT. Its translation is CASSPRRQGALDTQYF.

V and J are TRBV6-5 and TRBJ1-1; TRBD1 matches at 7 bases. Per germline, CDR1 MNHEY and CDR2 SVGAGI. This CDR3 region has 15 residues. V lost 5 bases to trimming and J lost 1 base; unmatched junction nucleotides: 7. CDR3 region: CASSPRTGGNTEAFF. In nucleotides, the CDR3 is TGTGCCAGCAGTCCAAGGACAGGAGGGAACACTGAAGCTTTCTTT.

The chain couples TRBV5-8 to TRBJ2-3; TRBD1 matches at 8 bases. V gave up 0 bases and J gave up 6 bases; unmatched junction bases: 6. Germline CDR1 and CDR2: SGHTS and YDEGEE. The CDR3 loop spans 15 amino acids. The chain's CDR3 is CASSLVGQGWDTQYF. The CDR3 bases are TGTGCCAGCAGCTTGGTCGGACAGGGTTGGGATACGCAGTATTTT.

The rearrangement uses TRBV6-5 and TRBJ1-1; no reliable D call. Germline assignment: CDR1 MNHEY and CDR2 SVGAGI. Deletions cut 7 bases from V and 1 base from J, with 13 bases between. CDR3 length: 14 amino acids. This CDR3 reads CASNGRWGNTEAFF. The CDR3 bases are TGTGCCAGCAACGGACGCTGGGGGAACACTGAAGCTTTCTTT.

The chain combines TRBV11-2 with TRBJ1-5; unclear D gene. V was cut by 1 base and J by 7 bases, with 8 bases left in between. The CDR3 runs 13 residues. Germline assignment: CDR1 SGHAT and CDR2 FQNNGV. CDR3 region: CASSLGGSQPQHF. CDR3 sequence (DNA): TGTGCCAGCAGCTTAGGCGGTTCCCAGCCCCAGCATTTT.

The rearrangement uses TRBV19 and TRBJ2-7; no clear D. The CDR3 extends over 15 amino acids. The V and J ends lost 5 bases and 6 bases respectively, with 20 bases between them. The germline V gene has CDR1 LNHDA and CDR2 SQIVND (reference sequence). As DNA, the CDR3 is TGTGCCAGTAGTCCCCTGAGGTATGGGAAAGGCGAGCAGTACTTC. This codes for CASSPLRYGKGEQYF.

This clone was detected a few times. V and J are TRBV7-9 and TRBJ2-7; tentatively, D is TRBD2 (5 bases). This CDR3 has 14 residues. Looked up from germline, CDR1 is SEHNR and CDR2 is FQNEAQ (reference sequence). V shed 1 base and J shed 9 bases, with 16 bases lying between them. The CDR3 sequence is CASSLGTYPSGQYF. In DNA, the CDR3 is TGTGCCAGCAGCTTAGGGACTTACCCGTCCGGGCAGTACTTC.

V is TRBV5-1 and J is TRBJ1-2, with 8 bases lining up with TRBD1. The CDR3 loop spans 15 amino acids. Per germline, CDR1 SGHRS and CDR2 YFSETQ. V lost 2 bases to trimming and J lost 5 bases; unmatched junction nucleotides: 8. CDR3 nucleotides: TGCGCCAGCAGCTTAAGCGGGACAGGCGGATATGGCTACACCTTC. Translating gives CASSLSGTGGYGYTF.

This clone was seen just once. The J gene is TRBJ2-1, the V gene TRBV5-5; 8 bases line up with TRBD1. Germline V gene lookup returns CDR1 SGHKS and CDR2 YYEKEE (reference sequence). CDR3 length equals 16 residues. After removal of 1 base from V and 7 bases from J, the junction contained 10 bases not matched to a gene. In nucleotides, the CDR3 is TGTGCCAGCAGCTTGCCATCGTCAGGGGGCAGAAATGAGCAGTTCTTC. The encoded protein is CASSLPSSGGRNEQFF.

V gene TRBV5-6 combines with J gene TRBJ1-1, with TRBD1 as a possible D gene (5 bases). CDR3 length equals 13 residues. Germline V gene lookup returns CDR1 SGHDT and CDR2 YYEEEE. V was shortened by 0 bases and J by 3 bases, with 6 bases between the two germline ends. The CDR3 sequence: CASSLAGDTEAFF. For the CDR3, the DNA is TGTGCCAGCAGCTTGGCGGGGGACACTGAAGCTTTCTTT.

This chain connects TRBV9 to TRBJ1-2, with TRBD1 matching over 11 bases. CDR1 SGDLS and CDR2 YYNGEE come from the germline V gene. The trim removed 10 bases at V and 0 bases at J, leaving 2 bases unmatched. This CDR3 is built from 13 residues. CDR3 coding DNA: TGTGCCTCGGACAGGGGGCCTAACTATGGCTACACCTTC. Protein product: CASDRGPNYGYTF.

The rearrangement joins TRBV6-5 to TRBJ2-1; D is ambiguous. V was shortened by 8 bases and J by 8 bases, with 7 bases between the two germline ends. From germline, CDR1 is MNHEY and CDR2 SVGAGI. The CDR3 totals 10 residues. CDR3 amino acids: CASGRDEQFF. CDR3 sequence (DNA): TGTGCCAGCGGCCGTGATGAGCAGTTCTTC.

The chain joins TRBV7-9 to TRBJ1-5; 7 positions agree with TRBD1. CDR3 length: 15 amino acids. The junction had 5 bases not matched to a gene; V was cut back by 5 bases and J by 1 base. CDR1 is SEHNR, CDR2 FQNEAQ, per germline (reference sequence). CDR3 sequence reads: CASSQQDRSNQPQHF. In DNA form, the CDR3 reads TGTGCCAGCAGCCAACAGGACAGGAGCAATCAGCCCCAGCATTTT.